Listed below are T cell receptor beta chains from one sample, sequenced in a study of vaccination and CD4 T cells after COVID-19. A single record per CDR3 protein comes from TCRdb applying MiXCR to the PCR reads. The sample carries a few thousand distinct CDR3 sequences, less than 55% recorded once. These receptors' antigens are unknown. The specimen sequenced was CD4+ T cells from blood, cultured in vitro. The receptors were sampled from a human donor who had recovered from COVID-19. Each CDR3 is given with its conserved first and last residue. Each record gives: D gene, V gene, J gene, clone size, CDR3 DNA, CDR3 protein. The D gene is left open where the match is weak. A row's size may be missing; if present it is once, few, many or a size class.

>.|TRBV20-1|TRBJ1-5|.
TGCAGTGCTAGAACCCAGGGAATTGGACAGCCCCAGCATTTT
CSARTQGIGQPQHF
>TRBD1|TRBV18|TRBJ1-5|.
TGTGCCAGCTCTAGGGGACAGGGGGTGTATCAGCCCCAGCATTTT
CASSRGQGVYQPQHF
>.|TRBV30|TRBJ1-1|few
TGTGCCTGGAGTGCTTACGAAGGAGCTTTCTTT
CAWSAYEGAFF
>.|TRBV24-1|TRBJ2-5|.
TGTGCCACCAGTGGGGGCCAAGAGACCCAGTACTTC
CATSGGQETQYF
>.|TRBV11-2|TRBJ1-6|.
TGTGCCAGCAGCTTTCGAGGAAGGAATTCACCCCTCCACTTT
CASSFRGRNSPLHF
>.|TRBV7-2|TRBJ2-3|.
TGTGCCAGCAGCTTAGGGGGAAGAGCCGGGGTCACAGATACGCAGTATTTT
CASSLGGRAGVTDTQYF
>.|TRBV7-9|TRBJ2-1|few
TGTGCCAGCAGCTTCCAAGGGGAGAATTACAATGAGCAGTTCTTC
CASSFQGENYNEQFF
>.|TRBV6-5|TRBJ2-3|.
TGTGCCAGCAGTTACTCGTCCTTAGAAGATACGCAGTATTTT
CASSYSSLEDTQYF
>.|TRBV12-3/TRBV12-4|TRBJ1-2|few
TGTGCCAGCAGTTTTCCGGGTGGGACGCAGGTAGATGGCTACACCTTC
CASSFPGGTQVDGYTF
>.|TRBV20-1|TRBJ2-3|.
TGCAGTGCTAGAGATTTAGGCCCGCCAGCAGATACGCAGTATTTT
CSARDLGPPADTQYF